The clone carrying this TCR beta chain was seen a single time. Its target is unknown. The sample is drawn from a study of PD-1 blockade in mismatch repair-deficient tumors. Stated time point: approximately eleven-day in vitro stimulation with candidate neoantigen peptide 7. Libraries were prepared by immunoSEQ multiplex PCR; TCRdb keeps only in-frame clonotypes and omits some of them. The repertoire holds 7,500 to 10,000 clones, with roughly 88% as singletons. The V end was cut by 0 bases, the J end by 3 bases, with 5 bases between. CDR1 and CDR2 (germline): SGHNT, YENEEA. The CDR3 contains 13 residues.

This clonotype was obtained from an adult with mismatch repair-deficient cancer. This chain joins TRBV11-3 and TRBJ1-1; D uncertain. The sequencing here drew on cells cultured in vitro, taken from a patient treated with pembrolizumab. The CDR3 reads CASSLDSYTEAFF. The CDR3 DNA reads as TGTGCCAGCAGCTTAGACAGCTACACTGAAGCTTTCTTT.